The T cell receptor beta chain described here comes from a study of cytomegalovirus exposure and HLA in healthy donors. Study overall: For the approximately 360 genotyped donors, roughly 80% fell within the Caucasian-associated ancestry cluster. Study results and limitations: A later analysis reportedly identified an Asian-associated ancestry cluster as carrying fewer N-insertions than the approximately 710-donor mean.

In the PCR, 60 Vbeta and 13 Jbeta primers were used. Sequenced by immunoSEQ multiplex PCR; TCRdb stores in-frame clones only, minus some. The table records 200,000 to 250,000 clones, over 65% of them present only once. Comments on this clone: Its matching antigen is unknown.

Healthy bone marrow donors made up the donors. Material: PBMCs. The TCR sequence derives from a man aged 18-30 years in good health and CMV-seronegative.

CDR3 bases: TGTGCCAACCCGACGCTGACAGGGGGCAACGAGGGGGACAATGAGCAGTTCTTC. Translated, it gives CANPTLTGGNEGDNEQFF. V and J are TRBV19 and TRBJ2-1; 10 bases are a match to TRBD1. The CDR3 is 18 residues long. Looked up from germline, CDR1 is LNHDA and CDR2 is SQIVND (reference sequence). V trimming: 10 bases; J trimming: 5 bases; junction bases outside the gene matches: 20.